This is a list of T cell receptor beta chains from one sample in a study of blood T cell repertoires in COVID-19. Only in-frame clones appear in the TCRdb table, and some are missing; sequencing was by immunoSEQ multiplex PCR. The sample lists 45,000 to 55,000 clones; around 78% were seen once. Specimen: peripheral blood. The source of these receptors is a human donor in a cohort sampled during active COVID-19. Both conserved end residues are part of each CDR3. Fields, in order: J gene, D gene, V gene, CDR3 DNA, CDR3 protein. A D gene is named only where the DNA matches it firmly.

>TRBJ2-3|NA|TRBV7-9
TGTGCCAGCAGCTTAGCGGGGGGAAATACGCAGTATTTT
CASSLAGGNTQYF
>TRBJ1-6|NA|TRBV6-5
TGTGCCAGCAGTTACTCGGCGGGGAATTCACCCCTCCACTTT
CASSYSAGNSPLHF
>TRBJ2-7|NA|TRBV6-5
TGTGCCAGCAGTCGTGGGGGGACCTACGAGCAGTACTTC
CASSRGGTYEQYF
>TRBJ2-7|TRBD1|TRBV7-9
TGTGCCAGCAGCTTACGGACAGGGCTTTCCTACGAGCAGTACTTC
CASSLRTGLSYEQYF
>TRBJ1-3|TRBD1|TRBV28
TGTGCCAGCGGGTGGGCCGGACAGGCCACCTCTGGAAACACCATATATTTT
CASGWAGQATSGNTIYF
>TRBJ2-7|TRBD1|TRBV11-1
TGTGCCAGCAGCTTAACGCGACGGGGACAGGACACCCACTTC
CASSLTRRGQDTHF
>TRBJ2-7|NA|TRBV6-1
TGTGCCAGCAGTGAAGGTCGGACACCCTCCTACGAGCAGTACTTC
CASSEGRTPSYEQYF
>TRBJ1-2|NA|TRBV27
TGTGCCAGCAGTGTCGGGAGGCGGCACCAGATCTATGGCTACACCTTC
CASSVGRRHQIYGYTF
>TRBJ2-7|NA|TRBV19
TGTGCCAGTAGTCCATACCCGCTAGCGTACGAGCAGTACTTC
CASSPYPLAYEQYF
>TRBJ1-4|TRBD1|TRBV30
TGTGCCTGGGGCAAAGGGACAGGGTTGAGAGAAAAACTGTTTTTT
CAWGKGTGLREKLFF
>TRBJ2-3|TRBD2|TRBV10-3
TGTGCCATCAGTGGGGGCGGGGGGGCCTCCGGTACGCAGTATTTT
CAISGGGGASGTQYF
>TRBJ1-1|NA|TRBV18
TGTGCCAGCTCACCACCAGGGCGGGGTGAAGCTTTCTTT
CASSPPGRGEAFF